Detailed here is one TCR beta chain. The antigen is unknown. Gene labels here are mouse ones. The read finishes 1 residue shy of the CDR3 end, and the germline J gene is used to complete it. This entry is derived from a study of tissue T cells after allogeneic stem cell transplantation. The CDR3 length is 15 residues. The V end lost 3 bases, the J end lost 0 bases, and 12 bases lay between the germline ends. Germline-derived CDR1 and CDR2 are NNHNN and SYGAGS (reference sequence). Sequencing used immunoSEQ multiplex PCR; TCRdb keeps in-frame clones, though not all of them. The sample has 2,800 or so clones; 45% to 60% are singletons. Overall study findings and caveats: TCR repertoires tracked anatomic similarity, regardless of disease or transplant status.

Regarding time point: mouse harvest day 14 after allogeneic transplant. The graft held 10^6 splenic CD5+ T cells and 10^7 T-cell-depleted bone marrow cells. The specimen sequenced was lymph node tissue. The chain combines TRBV13-2 with TRBJ1-1; D is perhaps TRBD1 (6 bases). The origin of this receptor is a female BALB/c mouse given C57BL/6 T cells with graft-versus-host disease after an allogeneic hematopoietic cell transplant. The CDR3 loop reads CASGVRDIANTEVFF. The covered CDR3 bases are TGTGCCAGCGGTGTCAGGGACATTGCAAACACAGAAGTCTTC.